The rows below give T cell receptor beta chains drawn from one sample of a study of blood T cells in healthy people across ages. TCRdb re-analysed the 5' RACE reads in MiXCR, keeping a single row per CDR3 protein. The data contain hundreds of thousands of distinct CDR3 sequences, 49% of them seen just once; the ten biggest clones take up around a third. What was sequenced was blood. The receptors here all came from a woman between 55 and 75 years old in good health. The CDR3 runs from the conserved cysteine through the conserved F or W. The order of the fields is D gene, J gene, V gene, clone size, CDR3 length, CDR3 DNA, CDR3 protein. D genes are given only for firm matches. Clone size is stated in some rows and not others, as once, few, many or a class when expanded.

TRBD1,TRBJ2-4,TRBV20-1,once,14,TGCAGTCCGATGAGGGGACAGGGGGTGTTCGAGCGGTACTTC,CSPMRGQGVFERYF
NA,TRBJ2-7,TRBV27,NA,15,TGTGCCAGCAGTCCGGTGACAGGTAACTCCTACGAGCAGTACTTC,CASSPVTGNSYEQYF
NA,TRBJ1-2,TRBV27,NA,12,TGTGCCAGCAGTTTTTGGGGAGGAGGCTACACCTTC,CASSFWGGGYTF
NA,TRBJ2-5,TRBV7-2,NA,12,TGTGCCAGCAGCTTAGCGGAAGAGACCCAGTACTTC,CASSLAEETQYF
NA,TRBJ2-7,TRBV20-1,NA,12,TGCAGTGCTAGAGACGGGAAGGACGAGCAGTACTTC,CSARDGKDEQYF
NA,TRBJ2-5,TRBV6-6,NA,14,TGTGCCAGCAGTTACGCACTGGGAGCGAAGACCCAGTACTTC,CASSYALGAKTQYF
NA,TRBJ2-7,TRBV20-1,few,11,TGCAGTGCTACAGGGACTTACGAGCAGTACTTC,CSATGTYEQYF
TRBD2,TRBJ2-5,TRBV11-2,once,15,TGTGCCAGCAGCTCGACTAGCGGGACTTGGGAGACCCAGTACTTC,CASSSTSGTWETQYF
NA,TRBJ2-5,TRBV10-3,once,13,TGTGCCATCAATACACCGACCCAAGAGACCCAGTACTTC,CAINTPTQETQYF
TRBD1,TRBJ2-5,TRBV4-3,NA,19,TGCGCCAGCAGCCAAGAACCCCATGGACAGGGAGGCTTCCAAGAGACCCAGTACTTC,CASSQEPHGQGGFQETQYF
NA,TRBJ2-1,TRBV7-8,NA,16,TGTGCCAGCAGCTCTAGGGCGGTCCCGAGGTCGGATGAGCAGTTCTTC,CASSSRAVPRSDEQFF
TRBD2,TRBJ2-2,TRBV10-3,NA,14,TGTGCCATTGGACTAGCGGGAGTTACCGGGGAGCTGTTTTTT,CAIGLAGVTGELFF
TRBD1,TRBJ2-7,TRBV20-1,NA,13,TGCAGTGCTGGACAGGCCAGCTCCTACGAGCAGTACTTC,CSAGQASSYEQYF
TRBD1,TRBJ1-1,TRBV20-1,few,13,TGCAGTGCTAGAAGGACAGGGGGAACTGAAGCTTTCTTT,CSARRTGGTEAFF
TRBD1,TRBJ2-7,TRBV11-1,NA,17,TGTGCCAGCAGCTTAGGTATCGGGACAGGATCCGGCTACGAGCAGTACTTC,CASSLGIGTGSGYEQYF
NA,TRBJ2-7,TRBV7-2,few,14,TGTGCCAGCAGCTTGGGTAGCGCACCCTACGAGCAGTACTTC,CASSLGSAPYEQYF
NA,TRBJ2-1,TRBV5-1,NA,16,TGCGCCAGCAGACGCCCAGAGAGGGGAGTTGGCAATGAGCAGTTCTTC,CASRRPERGVGNEQFF
NA,TRBJ2-1,TRBV28,few,16,TGTGCCAGCAGTTTCTGGGGTGGCATTTCCTACAATGAGCAGTTCTTC,CASSFWGGISYNEQFF
NA,TRBJ1-2,TRBV18,few,13,TGTGCCAGCTCACCGGACAGTCACCGGGGCTACACCTTC,CASSPDSHRGYTF
NA,TRBJ1-5,TRBV6-2/TRBV6-3,NA,17,TGTGCCAGCAATACCCGGACGGGGGCAGACGTCAATCAGCCCCAGCATTTT,CASNTRTGADVNQPQHF
NA,TRBJ2-5,TRBV12-3/TRBV12-4,NA,12,TGTGCCTGCGGGGAGTACCAAGAGACCCAGTACTTC,CACGEYQETQYF
TRBD1,TRBJ2-1,TRBV18,NA,18,TGTGCCAGCTCACCACCAAATTCACGGGACAGGGGCGTACATGAGCAGTTCTTC,CASSPPNSRDRGVHEQFF
TRBD1,TRBJ1-4,TRBV28,NA,15,TGTGCCAGCAGCTCCCACAGGGGAATAGGTGAAAAACTGTTTTTT,CASSSHRGIGEKLFF